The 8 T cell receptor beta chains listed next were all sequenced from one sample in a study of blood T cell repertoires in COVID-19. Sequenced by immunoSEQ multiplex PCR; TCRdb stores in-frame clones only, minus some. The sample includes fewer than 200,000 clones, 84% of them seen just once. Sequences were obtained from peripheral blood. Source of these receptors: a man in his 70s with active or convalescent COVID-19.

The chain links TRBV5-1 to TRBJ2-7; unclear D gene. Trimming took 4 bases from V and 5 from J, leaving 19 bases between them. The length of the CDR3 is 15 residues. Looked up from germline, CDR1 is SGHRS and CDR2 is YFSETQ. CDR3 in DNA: TGCGCCAGCAGCCCCCCCAGCGACGTTCGCCACGAGCAGTACTTC. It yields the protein CASSPPSDVRHEQYF.

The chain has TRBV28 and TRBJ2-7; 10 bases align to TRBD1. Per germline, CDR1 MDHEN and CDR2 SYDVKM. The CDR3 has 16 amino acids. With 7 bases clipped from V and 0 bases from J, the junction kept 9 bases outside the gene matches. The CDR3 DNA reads TGTGCCAGCACGGGACCGGGACAGGGGAGCTCCTACGAGCAGTACTTC. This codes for CASTGPGQGSSYEQYF. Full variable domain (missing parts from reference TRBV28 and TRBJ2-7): DVKVTQSSRYLVKRTGEKVFLECVQDMDHENMFWYRQDPGLGLRLIYFSYDVKMKEKGDIPEGYSVSREKKERFSLILESASTNQTSMYLCASTGPGQGSSYEQYFGPGTRLTVT.

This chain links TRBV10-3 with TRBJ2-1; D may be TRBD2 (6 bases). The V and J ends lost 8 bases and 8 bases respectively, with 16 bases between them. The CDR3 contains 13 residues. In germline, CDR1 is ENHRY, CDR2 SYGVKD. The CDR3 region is CAIVGGDRDEQFF. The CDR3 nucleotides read TGTGCCATCGTAGGAGGGGACCGGGATGAGCAGTTCTTC.

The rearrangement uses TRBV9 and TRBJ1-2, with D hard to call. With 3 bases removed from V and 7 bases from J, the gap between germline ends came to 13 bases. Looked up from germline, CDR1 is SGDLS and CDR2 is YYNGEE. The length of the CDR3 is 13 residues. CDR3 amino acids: CASSELPGSGYTF. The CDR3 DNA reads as TGTGCCAGCAGCGAGCTTCCCGGGAGTGGCTACACCTTC.

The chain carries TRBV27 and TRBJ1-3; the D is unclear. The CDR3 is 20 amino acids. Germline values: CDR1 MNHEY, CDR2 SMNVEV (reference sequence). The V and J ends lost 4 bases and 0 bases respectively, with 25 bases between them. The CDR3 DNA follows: TGTGCCAGCAGTTGCCTATGGAGGCCAGATCCTAAGAGCTCTGGAAACACCATATATTTT. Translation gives CASSCLWRPDPKSSGNTIYF.

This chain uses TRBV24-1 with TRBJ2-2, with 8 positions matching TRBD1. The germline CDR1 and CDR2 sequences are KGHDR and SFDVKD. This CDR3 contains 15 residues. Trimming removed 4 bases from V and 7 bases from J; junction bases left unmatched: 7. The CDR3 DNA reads TGTGCCACCAGTGAGAGGACAGGGAGAGACGGGGAGCTGTTTTTT. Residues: CATSERTGRDGELFF.

The CDR3 region is CASSPGLASNEQFF. CDR3 sequence (DNA): TGTGCCAGCAGCCCGGGACTAGCGTCCAATGAGCAGTTCTTC. The genes are TRBV7-8 and TRBJ2-1, with TRBD2 identical over 10 bases. This CDR3 region has 14 residues. Germline loops: CDR1 SGHVS, CDR2 FQNEAQ. The V and J ends lost 5 bases and 6 bases, in that order; junction bases with no gene match: 4.

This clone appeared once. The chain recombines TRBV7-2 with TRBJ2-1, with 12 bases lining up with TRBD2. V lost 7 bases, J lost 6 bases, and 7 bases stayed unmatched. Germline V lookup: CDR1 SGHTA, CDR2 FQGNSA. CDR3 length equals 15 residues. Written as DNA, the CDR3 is TGTGCCAGCACCCTCTCACTAGCGGGAGGCAATGAGCAGTTCTTC. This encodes CASTLSLAGGNEQFF.